Included here is one TCR beta chain sequence, with context. Antigen specificity is unknown. One to two pinch biopsies were taken from the rectum during colonoscopy. The CDR3 covers 13 residues. Deletions cut 8 bases from V and 5 bases from J, with 15 bases between. The germline V gene encodes CDR1 LNHDA and CDR2 SQIVND (reference sequence). The sample is drawn from a study of pediatric ulcerative colitis. Findings and caveats of the study: Ulcerative colitis patients shared more blood-rectal clones than controls. Rectal repertoires separated controls, mild-moderate and acute severe colitis. No controls had the two rectal clonotypes shared by ulcerative colitis patients. Substantially fewer templates came from a couple of patients' blood samples.

TCRdb's table, derived via immunoSEQ multiplex PCR, lists solely in-frame clones and lacks some. The profile shows 30,000 or so clones, about 81% of them singletons. This chain connects TRBV19 to TRBJ2-5; D is possibly TRBD1 or TRBD2 (6 bases each). Sequenced: gut tissue. The receptor was isolated from a boy under 18 with mild ulcerative colitis. In DNA, the CDR3 is TGTGCCAGTGGGTCTTGGAGGGGGGAGACCCAGTACTTC. Translated, it gives CASGSWRGETQYF.